This T cell receptor beta chain was captured in a study of blood T cell repertoires in COVID-19. The germline V and J ends were trimmed by 4 bases and 4 bases, with 13 bases remaining between them. The germline CDR1 and CDR2 sequences are MNHEY and SMNVEV (reference sequence). The length of the CDR3 is 15 residues. Repertoires were generated with immunoSEQ multiplex PCR, while TCRdb's copy carries only in-frame clones and drops some. The sample lists 25,000 or so clones; 83% were seen once. Sequencing used peripheral blood. This chain joins TRBV27 and TRBJ2-2; D call uncertain. This TCR was recovered from a man in his sixties or seventies with active COVID-19. Written as DNA, the CDR3 is TGTGCCAGCAGTTCCCCCCCCCAGCGCACCGGGGAGCTGTTTTTT. It yields the protein CASSSPPQRTGELFF.